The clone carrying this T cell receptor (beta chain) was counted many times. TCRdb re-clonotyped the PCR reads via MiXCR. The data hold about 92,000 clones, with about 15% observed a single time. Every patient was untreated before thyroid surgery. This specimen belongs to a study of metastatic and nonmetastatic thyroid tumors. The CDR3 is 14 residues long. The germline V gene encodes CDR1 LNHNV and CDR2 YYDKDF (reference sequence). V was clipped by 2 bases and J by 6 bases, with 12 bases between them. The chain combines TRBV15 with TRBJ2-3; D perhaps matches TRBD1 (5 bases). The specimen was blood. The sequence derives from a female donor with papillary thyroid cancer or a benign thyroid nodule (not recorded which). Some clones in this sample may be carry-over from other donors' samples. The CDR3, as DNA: TGTGCCACCAGCAGAAACCAGGGTTCGGATACGCAGTATTTT. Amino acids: CATSRNQGSDTQYF.